The 15 T cell receptor beta chains below come from one sample, sequenced in a study of CD8+ T cells in alopecia areata. RNA was extracted and reverse transcribed into cDNA as the sequencing template. The data were produced by immunoSEQ multiplex PCR, yet TCRdb's version contains in-frame clones alone and is incomplete. Here the sample spans 110,000 or so clones, roughly two thirds being singletons. The sample comprised CD4+ T cells sorted from blood. These receptors came from a human donor in good health.

The gene calls are TRBV29-1 and TRBJ1-5; possibly TRBD1 for D (6 bases). The CDR3 has 14 amino acids. Germline CDR1 reads SQVTM; CDR2 reads ANQGSEA. V lost 4 bases and J lost 7, with 17 bases in between. The CDR3 DNA is TGCAGCGTTGGGGGGCAGGGAGTTGGGCAGCCCCAGCATTTT. Its translation is CSVGGQGVGQPQHF.

The chain employs TRBV19 and TRBJ1-2; D is perhaps TRBD1 (6 bases). The CDR3 is 13 residues long. The V gene lost 2 bases and the J gene lost 6 bases, with 10 bases spanning the gap. The germline V gene encodes CDR1 LNHDA and CDR2 SQIVND (reference sequence). In nucleotides, the CDR3 is TGTGCCAGTAGTATAAACAGGGAGGATGGCTACACCTTC. Amino acids: CASSINREDGYTF. The whole variable domain, remainder taken from reference TRBV19 and TRBJ1-2, is DGGITQSPKYLFRKEGQNVTLSCEQNLNHDAMYWYRQDPGQGLRLIYYSQIVNDFQKGDIAEGYSVSREKKESFPLTVTSAQKNPTAFYLCASSINREDGYTFGSGTRLTVV.

The CDR3 protein is CASSQGWTRDQYF. The CDR3 DNA follows: TGTGCCAGCAGCCAGGGGTGGACACGAGATCAGTACTTC. This chain connects TRBV5-6 to TRBJ2-4, with a weak D call TRBD1 (6 bases). Germline lookup yields CDR1 SGHDT and CDR2 YYEEEE. There are 13 residues in the CDR3. V lost 4 bases, J lost 12 bases, and 17 bases lay in between.

This chain connects TRBV5-6 to TRBJ1-1; 7 bases agree with TRBD1. Trimming at V came to 5 bases and at J to 0 bases, leaving 10 bases not matched to a gene. Germline CDR1 and CDR2: SGHDT and YYEEEE. The CDR3 spans 16 residues. The CDR3 DNA sequence: TGTGCCAGCAGTCCGTATGTAGGGGGCTTGAACACTGAAGCTTTCTTT. Amino acids: CASSPYVGGLNTEAFF.

The chain joins TRBV29-1 to TRBJ2-2, with a weak D call TRBD1 (5 bases). The CDR3 loop spans 14 amino acids. The germline V gene has CDR1 SQVTM and CDR2 ANQGSEA. V gave up 6 bases and J gave up 1 base, with 12 bases separating them. CDR3 bases: TGCAGCGTCGTTCCAGGGATGAACACCGGGGAGCTGTTTTTT. Its protein product is CSVVPGMNTGELFF.

The CDR3 coding sequence is TGTGCCTGGAGTTCGGACTTCACAGATACGCAGTATTTT. It codes for CAWSSDFTDTQYF. The V gene is TRBV30, the J gene TRBJ2-3; D is possibly TRBD2 (5 bases). In germline, CDR1 is GTSNPN, CDR2 SVGIG (reference sequence). V lost 2 bases and J 2 bases, leaving 8 bases between the germline ends. The CDR3 is 13 residues long.

This clone was counted between two and nine times. The J gene is TRBJ2-2, the V gene TRBV10-3, with 8 nucleotides matching TRBD1. Germline assignment: CDR1 ENHRY and CDR2 SYGVKD. The J segment lost 4 bases and the V segment lost 6 bases, leaving 1 base of the junction unmatched. The CDR3 consists of 13 residues. CDR3 DNA sequence: TGTGCCATCAGGGACAGGGCCACCGGGGAGCTGTTTTTT. Its protein product is CAIRDRATGELFF.

V usage is TRBV7-6 and J usage is TRBJ1-6; D uncertain. V was shortened by 1 base and J by 7 bases, with 14 bases between the two germline ends. Germline V gene data show CDR1 as SGHVS and CDR2 as FNYEAQ. The CDR3 is 16 amino acids. The CDR3 here is CASSLGSGPGNSPLHF. CDR3 sequence (DNA): TGTGCCAGCAGCTTAGGGTCCGGGCCTGGAAATTCACCCCTCCACTTT.

The chain has TRBV5-1 and TRBJ1-1, with a possible D match to TRBD1 (5 bases). The CDR3 is made up of 14 amino acids. Trimming removed 2 bases from V and 1 base from J, with 9 bases in between. The germline V gene has CDR1 SGHRS and CDR2 YFSETQ. CDR3 nucleotides: TGCGCCAGCAGCTTACAGGTGGCGAACACTGAAGCTTTCTTT. Residues: CASSLQVANTEAFF.

The chain joins TRBV30 to TRBJ1-5, with D hard to call. Germline loops: CDR1 GTSNPN, CDR2 SVGIG (reference sequence). This CDR3 region has 13 residues. Trimming shortened V by 3 bases and J by 5 bases, and 11 bases separated the two germline ends. This CDR3 reads CAWSAEIDQPQHF. As DNA, the CDR3 is TGTGCCTGGAGCGCCGAGATCGATCAGCCCCAGCATTTT.

V and J are TRBV27 and TRBJ1-2, with D maybe TRBD1 (6 bases). V lost 6 bases to trimming and J lost 5 bases, with 16 bases between them. The CDR3 is made up of 14 amino acids. Germline assignment: CDR1 MNHEY and CDR2 SMNVEV (reference sequence). DNA of the CDR3: TGTGCCAGCAGGAGGGCAGGGGATAATTATGGCTACACCTTC. Its protein product is CASRRAGDNYGYTF.

J is TRBJ1-5 and V is TRBV5-6, with a tentative D call TRBD1 (5 bases). Germline loops: CDR1 SGHDT, CDR2 YYEEEE. V shed 10 bases and J shed 0 bases, with 20 bases lying between them. This CDR3 comprises 16 residues. The CDR3 DNA follows: TGTGCCTCCCAACGGGGGGGAGGACTTAGCAATCAGCCCCAGCATTTT. Its protein product is CASQRGGGLSNQPQHF. The full variable domain, in which reference TRBV5-6 and TRBJ1-5 provide the parts outside the CDR3, is DAGVTQSPTHLIKTRGQQVTLRCSPKSGHDTVSWYQQALGQGPQFIFQYYEEEERQRGNFPDRFSGHQFPNYSSELNVNALLLGDSALYLCASQRGGGLSNQPQHFGDGTRLSIL.

The gene calls are TRBV14 and TRBJ2-7, with 7 bases fitting TRBD2. The germline V gene encodes CDR1 SGHDN and CDR2 FVKESK. The CDR3 has 15 amino acids. V was pared by 0 bases and J by 0 bases, with 2 bases of the junction left unmatched. The CDR3 DNA reads as TGTGCCAGCAGCCAAGAGATAGCGGGCTCCTACGAGCAGTACTTC. Residues: CASSQEIAGSYEQYF.

This rearrangement joins TRBV6-5 to TRBJ2-5; D not certain. Deletions cut 7 bases from V and 5 bases from J, with 11 bases between. Germline V gene data show CDR1 as MNHEY and CDR2 as SVGAGI. CDR3 length: 12 amino acids. CDR3 amino acids: CASTPRTETQYF. The CDR3 DNA is TGTGCCAGCACCCCGAGGACGGAGACCCAGTACTTC.

The rearrangement uses TRBV18 and TRBJ1-1; 8 bases line up with TRBD1. CDR3 length: 16 residues. Germline CDR1 and CDR2: KGHSH and LQKENI. V dropped 2 bases and J dropped 1; count of bases not matched to a gene: 6. CDR3 nucleotides: TGTGCCAGCTCACCAGGACAGGGCCTCCAGAACACTGAAGCTTTCTTT. It is translated as CASSPGQGLQNTEAFF.